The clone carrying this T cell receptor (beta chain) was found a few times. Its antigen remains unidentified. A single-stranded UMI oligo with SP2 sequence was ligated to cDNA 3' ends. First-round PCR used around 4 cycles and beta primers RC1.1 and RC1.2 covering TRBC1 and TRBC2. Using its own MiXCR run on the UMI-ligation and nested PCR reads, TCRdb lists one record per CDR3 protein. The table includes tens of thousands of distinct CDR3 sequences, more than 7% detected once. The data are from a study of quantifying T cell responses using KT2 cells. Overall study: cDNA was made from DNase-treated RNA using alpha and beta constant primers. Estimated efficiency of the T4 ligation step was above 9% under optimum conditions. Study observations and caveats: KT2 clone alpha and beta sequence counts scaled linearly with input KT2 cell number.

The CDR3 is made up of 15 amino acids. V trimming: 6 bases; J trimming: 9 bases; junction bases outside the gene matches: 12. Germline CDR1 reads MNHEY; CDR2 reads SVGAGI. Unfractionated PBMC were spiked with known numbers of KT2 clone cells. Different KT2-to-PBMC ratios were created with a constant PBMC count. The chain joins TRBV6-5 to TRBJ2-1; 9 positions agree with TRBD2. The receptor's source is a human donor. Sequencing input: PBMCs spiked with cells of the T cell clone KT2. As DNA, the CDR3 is TGTGCCAGCAGCGCCGCCGGGACTAGCTCTACTGAGCAGTTCTTC. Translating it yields CASSAAGTSSTEQFF.